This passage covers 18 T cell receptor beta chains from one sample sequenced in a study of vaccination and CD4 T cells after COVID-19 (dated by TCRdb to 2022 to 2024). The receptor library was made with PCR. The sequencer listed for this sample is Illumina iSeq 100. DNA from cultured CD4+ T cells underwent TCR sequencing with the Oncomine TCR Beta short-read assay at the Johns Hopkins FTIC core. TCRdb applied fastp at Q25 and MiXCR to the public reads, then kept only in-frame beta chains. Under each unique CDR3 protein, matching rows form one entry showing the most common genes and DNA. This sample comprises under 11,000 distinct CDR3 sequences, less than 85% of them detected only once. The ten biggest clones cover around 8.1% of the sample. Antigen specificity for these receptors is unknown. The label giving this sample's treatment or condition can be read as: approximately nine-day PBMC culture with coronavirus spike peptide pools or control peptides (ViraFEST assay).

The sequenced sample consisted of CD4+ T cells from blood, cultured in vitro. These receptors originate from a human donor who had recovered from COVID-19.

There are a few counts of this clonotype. DNA of the CDR3: TGTGCCAGCAGTTACCACGGCAGGAGCTATGGCTACACCTTC. Translating gives CASSYHGRSYGYTF. The chain couples TRBV6-5 to TRBJ1-2; D not resolved. This CDR3 has 14 amino acids. Germline CDR1 MNHEY, CDR2 SVGAGI. V lost 2 bases and J 4 bases, leaving 11 bases between the germline ends.

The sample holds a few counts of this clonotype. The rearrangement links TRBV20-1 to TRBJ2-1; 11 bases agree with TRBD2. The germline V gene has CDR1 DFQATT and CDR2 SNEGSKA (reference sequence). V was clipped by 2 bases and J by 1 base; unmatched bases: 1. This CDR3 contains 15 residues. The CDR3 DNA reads TGCAGTGCTAGAAGACTAGCGGGATCCTACAATGAGCAGTTCTTC. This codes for CSARRLAGSYNEQFF.

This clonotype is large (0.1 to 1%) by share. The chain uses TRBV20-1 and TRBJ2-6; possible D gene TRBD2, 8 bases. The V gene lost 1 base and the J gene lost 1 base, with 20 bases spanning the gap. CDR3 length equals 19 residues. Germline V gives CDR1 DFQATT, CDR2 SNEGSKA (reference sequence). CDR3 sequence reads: CSARAFREGARSGANVLTF. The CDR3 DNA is TGCAGTGCTAGAGCCTTCCGGGAGGGGGCGAGATCTGGGGCCAACGTCCTGACTTTC.

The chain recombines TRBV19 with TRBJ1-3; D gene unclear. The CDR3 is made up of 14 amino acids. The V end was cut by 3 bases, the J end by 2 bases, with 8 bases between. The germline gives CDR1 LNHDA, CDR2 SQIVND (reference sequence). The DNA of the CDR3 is TGTGCCAGTAGTATCCCCCACCCTGGAAACACCATATATTTT. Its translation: CASSIPHPGNTIYF.

The DNA for the CDR3 is TGTGCCAGCAGTTTATGGCCCGATCAGCCCCAGCATTTT. Residues: CASSLWPDQPQHF. This chain connects TRBV28 to TRBJ1-5; D is unclear. The CDR3 runs 13 residues. V lost 0 bases and J 5 bases, leaving 5 bases between the germline ends. CDR1 and CDR2 (germline): MDHEN, SYDVKM. The variable domain in full, with the rest retrieved from reference TRBV28 and TRBJ1-5, is DVKVTQSSRYLVKRTGEKVFLECVQDMDHENMFWYRQDPGLGLRLIYFSYDVKMKEKGDIPEGYSVSREKKERFSLILESASTNQTSMYLCASSLWPDQPQHFGDGTRLSIL.

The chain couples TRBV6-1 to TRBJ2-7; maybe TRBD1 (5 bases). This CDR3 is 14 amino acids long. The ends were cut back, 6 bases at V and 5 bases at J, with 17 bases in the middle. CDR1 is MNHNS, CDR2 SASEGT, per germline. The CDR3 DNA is TGTGCCAGCAGGGGCGCGACGGGCAGGGACGAGCAGTACTTC. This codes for CASRGATGRDEQYF.

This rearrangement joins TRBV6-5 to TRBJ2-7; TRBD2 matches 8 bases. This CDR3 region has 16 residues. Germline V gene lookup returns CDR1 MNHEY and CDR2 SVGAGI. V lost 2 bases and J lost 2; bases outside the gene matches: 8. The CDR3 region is CASSYQSASGPYEQYF. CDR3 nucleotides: TGTGCCAGCAGTTACCAATCAGCTAGCGGGCCCTACGAGCAGTACTTC.

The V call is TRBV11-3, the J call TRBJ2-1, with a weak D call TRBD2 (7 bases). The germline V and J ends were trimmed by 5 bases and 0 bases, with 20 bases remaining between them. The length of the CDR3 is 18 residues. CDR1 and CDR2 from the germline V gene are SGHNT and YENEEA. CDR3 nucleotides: TGTGCCAGCAGCCCTTGGGGGGGCTTCTTGAGCTCCTACAATGAGCAGTTCTTC. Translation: CASSPWGGFLSSYNEQFF.

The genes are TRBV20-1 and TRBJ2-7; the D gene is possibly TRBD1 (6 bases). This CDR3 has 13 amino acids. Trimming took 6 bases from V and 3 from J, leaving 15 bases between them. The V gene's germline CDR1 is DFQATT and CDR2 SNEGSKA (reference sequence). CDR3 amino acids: CSAKRTASYEQYF. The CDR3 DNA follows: TGCAGTGCAAAACGGACAGCGAGCTACGAGCAGTACTTC.

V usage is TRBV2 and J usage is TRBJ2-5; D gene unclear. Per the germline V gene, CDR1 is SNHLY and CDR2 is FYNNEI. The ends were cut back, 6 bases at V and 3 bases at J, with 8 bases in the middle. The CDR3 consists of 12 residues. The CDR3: CASRDVEETQYF. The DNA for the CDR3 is TGTGCCAGCAGGGACGTTGAAGAGACCCAGTACTTC. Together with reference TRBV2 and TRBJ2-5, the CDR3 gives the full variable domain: EPEVTQTPSHQVTQMGQEVILRCVPISNHLYFYWYRQILGQKVEFLVSFYNNEISEKSEIFDDQFSVERPDGSNFTLKIRSTKLEDSAMYFCASRDVEETQYFGPGTRLLVL.

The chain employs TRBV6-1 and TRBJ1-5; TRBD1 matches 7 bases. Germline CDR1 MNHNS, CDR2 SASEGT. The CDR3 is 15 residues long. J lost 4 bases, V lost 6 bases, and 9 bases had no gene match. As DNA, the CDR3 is TGTGCCAGCAGCTTCGGACAGGCGGGGAATCAGCCCCAGCATTTT. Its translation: CASSFGQAGNQPQHF.

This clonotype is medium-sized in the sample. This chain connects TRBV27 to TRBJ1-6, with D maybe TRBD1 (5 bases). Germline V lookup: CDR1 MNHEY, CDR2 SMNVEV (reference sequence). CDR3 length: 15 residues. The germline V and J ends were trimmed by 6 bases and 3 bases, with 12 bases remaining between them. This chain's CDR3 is CASRPTGLYNSPLHF. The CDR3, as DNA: TGTGCCAGCAGGCCAACAGGACTCTATAATTCACCCCTCCACTTT.

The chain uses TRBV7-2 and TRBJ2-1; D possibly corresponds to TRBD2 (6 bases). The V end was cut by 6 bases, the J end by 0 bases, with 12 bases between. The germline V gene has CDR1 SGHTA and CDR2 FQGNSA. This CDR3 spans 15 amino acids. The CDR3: CASSSSASSYNEQFF. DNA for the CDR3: TGTGCCAGCAGTTCTAGCGCCTCCTCCTACAATGAGCAGTTCTTC.

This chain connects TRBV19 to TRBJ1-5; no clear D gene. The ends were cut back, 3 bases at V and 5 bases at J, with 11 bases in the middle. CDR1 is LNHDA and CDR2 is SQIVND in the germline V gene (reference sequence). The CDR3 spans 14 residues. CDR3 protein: CASSIRPRDQPQHF. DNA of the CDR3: TGTGCCAGTAGTATCCGGCCACGCGATCAGCCCCAGCATTTT.

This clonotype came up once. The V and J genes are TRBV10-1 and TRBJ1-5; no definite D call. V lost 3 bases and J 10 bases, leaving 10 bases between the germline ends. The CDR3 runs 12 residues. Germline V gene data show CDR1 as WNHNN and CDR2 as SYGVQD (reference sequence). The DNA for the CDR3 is TGCGCCAGCAGTGAAAGAGCTTACCCCCAGCATTTT. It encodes CASSERAYPQHF.

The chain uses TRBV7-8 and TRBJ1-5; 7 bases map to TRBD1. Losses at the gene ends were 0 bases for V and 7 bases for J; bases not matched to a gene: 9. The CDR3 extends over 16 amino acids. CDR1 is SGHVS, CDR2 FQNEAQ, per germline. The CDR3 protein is CASSLARTGFSQPQHF. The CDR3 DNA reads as TGTGCCAGCAGCTTAGCCCGGACAGGTTTCAGCCAGCCCCAGCATTTT.

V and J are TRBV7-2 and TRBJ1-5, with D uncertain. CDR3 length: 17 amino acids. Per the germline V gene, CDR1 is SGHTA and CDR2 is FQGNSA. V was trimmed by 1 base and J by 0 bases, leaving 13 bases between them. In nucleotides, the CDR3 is TGTGCCAGCAGCTTAGAGGGAAGGGCACCTAGCAATCAGCCCCAGCATTTT. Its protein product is CASSLEGRAPSNQPQHF.

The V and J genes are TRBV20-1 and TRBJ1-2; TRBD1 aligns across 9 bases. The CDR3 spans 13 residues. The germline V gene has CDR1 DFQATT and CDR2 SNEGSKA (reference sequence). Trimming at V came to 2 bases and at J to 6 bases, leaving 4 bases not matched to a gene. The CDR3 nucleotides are TGCAGTGCTAGACGGGACAGGGAGGATGGCTACACCTTC. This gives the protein CSARRDREDGYTF.